A single sample gave rise to the 27 T cell receptor beta chains below, sequenced in a study of blood T cell repertoires in COVID-19. Here immunoSEQ multiplex PCR was the method, and the copy in TCRdb shows in-frame clones only, minus some. The table lists approximately 81,000 clones, around 80% of them singletons. The sequenced sample consisted of peripheral blood. The receptors were gathered from a human donor in a cohort sampled during active COVID-19.

This rearrangement joins TRBV19 to TRBJ1-2; D may be TRBD1 (5 bases). This CDR3 region has 15 residues. The V gene's germline CDR1 is LNHDA and CDR2 SQIVND (reference sequence). V lost 6 bases to trimming and J lost 8 bases, with 22 bases between them. The CDR3 region has the DNA TGTGCCAGTAGGAGAACAGGTCGAGGATTTTGGGGCTACACCTTC. This gives the protein CASRRTGRGFWGYTF.

CDR3 in amino acids: CASSLGTGGNQPQHF. In nucleotides, the CDR3 is TGTGCCAGCAGCCTCGGGACAGGGGGCAATCAGCCCCAGCATTTT. This chain links TRBV6-2 or TRBV6-3 with TRBJ1-5, with 10 nucleotides matching TRBD1. The CDR3 covers 15 residues. With 6 bases clipped from V and 2 bases from J, the junction kept 4 bases outside the gene matches. Germline CDR1 reads MNHEY; CDR2 reads SVGEGT.

The gene calls are TRBV6-2 or TRBV6-3 and TRBJ2-1, with TRBD2 matching 7 bases. There are 14 residues in the CDR3. V lost 5 bases to trimming and J lost 3 bases; unmatched junction nucleotides: 4. The germline gives CDR1 MNHEY, CDR2 SVGEGT. In DNA, the CDR3 is TGTGCCAGCAGTCAGAGCGGGGACTACAATGAGCAGTTCTTC. It is translated as CASSQSGDYNEQFF.

This clone has just a few counts. The same CDR3 can be traced to other DNA sequences in this sample. The CDR3 DNA follows: TGTGCCAGCAGCTTGGCCAGGGCGAACACTGAAGCTTTCTTT. This translates into CASSLARANTEAFF. The chain employs TRBV5-4 and TRBJ1-1; TRBD1 might be the D (5 bases). CDR1 and CDR2 (germline): SGHNT, YYREEE (reference sequence). V was shortened by 0 bases and J by 1 base, with 7 bases between the two germline ends. The CDR3 is 14 amino acids.

This sequence joins TRBV7-3 and TRBJ2-1; 7 bases match TRBD2. This CDR3 comprises 14 residues. Trimming removed 2 bases from V and 10 bases from J; junction bases left unmatched: 8. Germline values: CDR1 SGHTA, CDR2 FQGTGA. The CDR3 reads CASSLWGTNAEQFF. In DNA, the CDR3 is TGTGCCAGCAGCTTATGGGGGACTAACGCGGAGCAGTTCTTC.

A word on this clone: In the same sample, other DNA sequences code for this CDR3. J is TRBJ1-3 and V is TRBV3-1 (or the pseudogene TRBV3-2); weak D call: TRBD1 (6 bases). Trimming removed 1 base at V and 0 bases at J, with 10 bases between. CDR1 LGHDT and CDR2 YNNKEL come from the germline V gene (reference sequence). The CDR3 loop spans 16 amino acids. In DNA form, the CDR3 reads TGTGCCAGCAGCCAAGGACTACAGGGCTCTGGAAACACCATATATTTT. Translation: CASSQGLQGSGNTIYF.

This clone was seen a single time. The chain is built from TRBV6-9 and TRBJ2-7; 7 bases line up with TRBD2. V lost 6 bases, J lost 6 bases, and 17 bases stayed unmatched. Looked up from germline, CDR1 is MNHGY and CDR2 is SVAAGI. The CDR3 spans 16 residues. The CDR3 spells CASSPRLAGVPGEQYF. The CDR3 DNA follows: TGTGCCAGCAGCCCCAGGTTGGCGGGGGTCCCCGGCGAGCAGTACTTC.

The rearrangement uses TRBV11-2 and TRBJ2-7; 9 nucleotides align to TRBD2. Germline V gives CDR1 SGHAT, CDR2 FQNNGV. The CDR3 runs to 17 residues. With V trimmed by 1 base and J by 3 bases, 10 bases remained unmatched. The CDR3 region has the DNA TGTGCCAGCAGCTTAGCCCATTCGGCGGGGGGGTTCTACGAGCAGTACTTC. Its translation is CASSLAHSAGGFYEQYF. Complete variable domain (other parts from reference TRBV11-2 and TRBJ2-7): EAGVAQSPRYKIIEKRQSVAFWCNPISGHATLYWYQQILGQGPKLLIQFQNNGVVDDSQLPKDRFSAERLKGVDSTLKIQPAKLEDSAVYLCASSLAHSAGGFYEQYFGPGTRLTVT.

The chain has TRBV3-1 (or the pseudogene TRBV3-2) and TRBJ1-2, with TRBD1 matching 8 bases. Germline CDR1 reads LGHDT; CDR2 reads YNNKEL (reference sequence). The CDR3 contains 14 residues. With 4 bases clipped from V and 8 bases from J, the junction kept 9 bases outside the gene matches. CDR3 residues: CASSRRGLEEGYTF. As DNA, the CDR3 is TGTGCCAGCAGCCGCAGGGGGCTCGAAGAAGGCTACACCTTC.

A few counts support this clone. The genes are TRBV5-5 and TRBJ2-7, with 9 nucleotides matching TRBD2. Germline loops: CDR1 SGHKS, CDR2 YYEKEE (reference sequence). V shed 5 bases and J 2 bases; nucleotides not matched to a gene: 14. CDR3 length: 17 residues. The chain's CDR3 is CASSLVGLAGITYEQYF. CDR3 coding DNA: TGTGCCAGCAGTCTCGTCGGCCTAGCGGGGATTACCTACGAGCAGTACTTC.

V gene TRBV2 combines with J gene TRBJ2-7; unclear D gene. CDR1 is SNHLY, CDR2 FYNNEI, per germline. Trimming shortened V by 8 bases and J by 3 bases, and 14 bases separated the two germline ends. CDR3 size: 13 residues. The DNA of the CDR3 is TGTGCCAGCCTCAGCCGGCAGGACTACGAGCAGTACTTC. It codes for CASLSRQDYEQYF. Full variable domain (outside the CDR3, taken from reference TRBV2 and TRBJ2-7): EPEVTQTPSHQVTQMGQEVILRCVPISNHLYFYWYRQILGQKVEFLVSFYNNEISEKSEIFDDQFSVERPDGSNFTLKIRSTKLEDSAMYFCASLSRQDYEQYFGPGTRLTVT.

V is TRBV12-3 or TRBV12-4 and J is TRBJ1-1, with D uncertain. Trimming cost V 5 bases and J 0 bases, with 7 bases left between them. The CDR3 is 13 residues long. CDR3 amino acids: CASSHTVNTEAFF. CDR3 coding DNA: TGTGCCAGCAGTCACACAGTGAACACTGAAGCTTTCTTT.

The chain has TRBV7-2 and TRBJ2-5, with TRBD1 identical over 11 bases. The V gene end was trimmed by 4 bases and the J gene end by 5 bases; junction bases not matched to a gene: 6. This CDR3 comprises 15 residues. The V gene's germline CDR1 is SGHTA and CDR2 FQGNSA. The CDR3 nucleotides are TGTGCCAGCAGCTCCCGGACAGGGGGCAAGGAGACCCAGTACTTC. Amino acids: CASSSRTGGKETQYF.

The chain couples TRBV6-5 to TRBJ2-5; tentative D call: TRBD1 (7 bases). The ends were cut back, 7 bases at V and 4 bases at J, with 16 bases in the middle. Germline assignment: CDR1 MNHEY and CDR2 SVGAGI. This CDR3 region has 14 residues. This chain's CDR3 is CASKDYRGVETQYF. The CDR3 DNA reads TGTGCCAGCAAGGACTACAGGGGAGTAGAGACCCAGTACTTC.

V usage is TRBV6-2 or TRBV6-3 and J usage is TRBJ1-2, with TRBD1 matching over 8 bases. Germline V lookup: CDR1 MNHEY, CDR2 SVGEGT. CDR3 length: 14 amino acids. V was pared by 4 bases and J by 7 bases, with 8 bases of the junction left unmatched. As DNA, the CDR3 is TGTGCCAGCAGTTTGGCAGGGGGCAAGTCTGGCTACACCTTC. Residues: CASSLAGGKSGYTF.

This chain uses TRBV7-6 with TRBJ2-2, with TRBD1 identical over 11 bases. The germline V gene has CDR1 SGHVS and CDR2 FNYEAQ. The ends lost 2 bases at V and 3 bases at J; junction bases unmatched: 11. There are 19 residues in the CDR3. CDR3 residues: CASSLSWTGGGSDTGELFF. CDR3 bases: TGTGCCAGCAGCTTATCCTGGACAGGGGGCGGTTCGGACACCGGGGAGCTGTTTTTT.

The chain couples TRBV5-4 to TRBJ1-2; D is perhaps TRBD1 (5 bases). Germline-derived CDR1 and CDR2 are SGHNT and YYREEE (reference sequence). The V end lost 4 bases, the J end lost 4 bases, and 17 bases lay between the germline ends. The CDR3 totals 15 residues. In DNA, the CDR3 is TGTGCCAGCAGCCCCTTGGAACAGGATTTCTATGGCTACACCTTC. Translation: CASSPLEQDFYGYTF.

Written as DNA, the CDR3 is TGTGCCAGCAGTTACTCAAAGGGGGCCGGGTCGATCAATCAGCCCCAGCATTTT. It translates to CASSYSKGAGSINQPQHF. V gene TRBV6-2 or TRBV6-3 combines with J gene TRBJ1-5; 7 bases are shared with TRBD1. Germline loops: CDR1 MNHEY, CDR2 SVGEGT. This CDR3 is 18 amino acids long. V trimming: 0 bases; J trimming: 3 bases; junction bases outside the gene matches: 11.

The rearrangement joins TRBV5-4 to TRBJ2-1, with D maybe TRBD1 (6 bases). CDR3 size: 17 residues. Germline assignment: CDR1 SGHNT and CDR2 YYREEE (reference sequence). Trimming removed 4 bases from V and 9 bases from J, with 26 bases in between. The chain's CDR3 is CASSPLPPGDGLAEQFF. The CDR3 DNA follows: TGTGCCAGCAGCCCACTCCCGCCAGGGGATGGATTGGCTGAGCAGTTCTTC. Variable domain in full (rest from reference TRBV5-4 and TRBJ2-1): ETGVTQSPTHLIKTRGQQVTLRCSSQSGHNTVSWYQQALGQGPQFIFQYYREEENGRGNFPPRFSGLQFPNYSSELNVNALELDDSALYLCASSPLPPGDGLAEQFFGPGTRLTVL.

The rearrangement uses TRBV5-1 and TRBJ1-2, with 8 bases identical to TRBD1. Germline trimming cut 0 bases from V and 7 bases from J; bases unmatched to any gene: 8. CDR1 is SGHRS and CDR2 is YFSETQ in the germline V gene. The length of the CDR3 is 15 residues. The CDR3 loop is CASSLAGTGGSGYTF. For the CDR3, the DNA is TGCGCCAGCAGCTTGGCCGGGACAGGAGGCTCTGGCTACACCTTC.

The V call is TRBV19, the J call TRBJ1-5; 8 bases map to TRBD1. CDR3 length: 14 amino acids. Trimming took 4 bases from V and 7 from J; bases not matched to a gene: 6. CDR1 LNHDA and CDR2 SQIVND come from the germline V gene (reference sequence). The CDR3 reads CASSTGQGGQPQHF. Here the CDR3 DNA reads TGTGCCAGTAGTACCGGACAGGGTGGACAGCCCCAGCATTTT.

J is TRBJ1-2 and V is TRBV7-2; D is perhaps TRBD1 (6 bases). Trimming left V 5 bases short and J 4 bases short, with 17 bases between. Germline V lookup: CDR1 SGHTA, CDR2 FQGNSA. This CDR3 is 15 amino acids long. The CDR3 nucleotides are TGTGCCAGCAGCCAAACCAGGTACAGGGTCTATGGCTACACCTTC. It is translated as CASSQTRYRVYGYTF.

J is TRBJ2-6 and V is TRBV7-6, with 10 bases matching TRBD1. V was clipped by 5 bases and J by 0 bases; unmatched bases: 16. The CDR3 consists of 21 residues. Germline V lookup: CDR1 SGHVS, CDR2 FNYEAQ. The CDR3 sequence: CASSRGGTGVGTASGANVLTF. The CDR3 coding sequence is TGTGCCAGCAGCCGCGGCGGGACAGGGGTTGGAACGGCCTCTGGGGCCAACGTCCTGACTTTC.

The chain links TRBV5-1 to TRBJ2-5, with TRBD1 as a possible D gene (5 bases). In germline, CDR1 is SGHRS, CDR2 YFSETQ. The CDR3 length is 14 residues. V lost 0 bases and J 4 bases, leaving 10 bases between the germline ends. The CDR3 loop reads CASSLADSGETQYF. CDR3 in DNA: TGCGCCAGCAGCTTGGCCGACAGTGGAGAGACCCAGTACTTC.

V gene TRBV10-3 combines with J gene TRBJ1-2; 8 positions agree with TRBD1. Germline V gene sequence: CDR1 ENHRY, CDR2 SYGVKD. V trimming: 6 bases; J trimming: 8 bases; junction bases outside the gene matches: 8. The CDR3 extends over 13 amino acids. The CDR3 bases are TGTGCCATCAGGGGACAGGAACGGGAAGGCTACACCTTC. It specifies CAIRGQEREGYTF.

The chain recombines TRBV6-2 or TRBV6-3 with TRBJ1-2, with D possibly TRBD1 on 5 matching bases. Looked up from germline, CDR1 is MNHEY and CDR2 is SVGEGT. Trimming removed 6 bases from V and 2 bases from J, with 10 bases in between. This CDR3 spans 13 amino acids. CDR3 sequence reads: CASSRKGNYGYTF. CDR3 in DNA: TGTGCCAGCAGCCGCAAGGGGAACTATGGCTACACCTTC.

This chain joins TRBV5-1 and TRBJ2-2, with a possible D match to TRBD1 (5 bases). The CDR3 runs 15 residues. CDR1 SGHRS and CDR2 YFSETQ come from the germline V gene. V was trimmed by 5 bases and J by 8 bases, leaving 19 bases between them. The CDR3 reads CASRPDTLQSGELFF. The CDR3, as DNA: TGCGCCAGCAGACCGGACACATTACAATCTGGGGAGCTGTTTTTT.